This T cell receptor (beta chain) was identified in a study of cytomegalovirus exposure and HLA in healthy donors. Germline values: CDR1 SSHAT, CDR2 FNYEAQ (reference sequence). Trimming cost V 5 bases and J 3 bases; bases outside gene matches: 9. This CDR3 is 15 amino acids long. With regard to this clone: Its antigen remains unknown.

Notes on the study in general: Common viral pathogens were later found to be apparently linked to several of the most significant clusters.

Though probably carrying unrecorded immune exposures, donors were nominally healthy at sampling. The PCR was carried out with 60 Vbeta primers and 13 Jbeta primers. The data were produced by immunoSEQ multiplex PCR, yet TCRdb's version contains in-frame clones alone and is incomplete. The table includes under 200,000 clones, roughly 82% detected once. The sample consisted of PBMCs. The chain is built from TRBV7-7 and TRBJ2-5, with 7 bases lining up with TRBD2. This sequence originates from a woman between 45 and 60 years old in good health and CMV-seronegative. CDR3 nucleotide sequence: TGTGCCAGCAGCCTTCTGGGCGGGAGAGAAGAGACCCAGTACTTC. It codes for CASSLLGGREETQYF. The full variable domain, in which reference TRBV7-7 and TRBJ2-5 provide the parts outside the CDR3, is GAGVSQSPRYKVTKRGQDVTLRCDPISSHATLYWYQQALGQGPEFLTYFNYEAQPDKSGLPSDRFSAERPEGSISTLTIQRTEQRDSAMYRCASSLLGGREETQYFGPGTRLLVL.